This T cell receptor beta chain comes out of a study of T cell responses to AZD1222 COVID-19 vaccine. Study at large: The study pooled second doses at about 4 or about 12 weeks.

Between the trimmed V and J ends, which lost 5 bases and 7 bases, there was a span of 12 bases. The CDR3 runs to 13 residues. Germline values: CDR1 SGHAT, CDR2 FQDESV (reference sequence). Study results and limitations: Regions 160-218 and 743-854 held dominance among vaccine-associated CD4 TCRs, which spanned spike.

Method: immunoSEQ multiplex PCR; TCRdb's copy keeps in-frame clones and lacks some. The table has about 110,000 clones, around 90% seen once. Comments on this clone: Its antigen is undetermined.

The sequence derives from an adult in good health. The chain carries TRBV11-1 and TRBJ2-1, with a weak D call TRBD2 (5 bases). The sample here was peripheral blood, taken on day 0 of AZD1222 vaccination. The CDR3 region has the DNA TGTGCCAGCAGCGAGGGTAGGGAAAATGAGCAGTTCTTC. This gives the protein CASSEGRENEQFF.